Sequencing of this TCR beta chain was carried out in a study of Tregs in tolerant kidney transplant recipients. The CDR3 contains 18 residues. CDR1 SGHDT and CDR2 YYEEEE come from the germline V gene. J gave up 0 bases and V 1 base, and 7 bases lay outside the gene matches. Assay: immunoSEQ multiplex PCR; the TCRdb copy retains only in-frame clones and omits some. Seen here are about 68,000 clones, about four fifths observed once, and the top ten hold more than 4%. Sequencing was performed on CD4+ T cells from blood. V is TRBV5-6 and J is TRBJ2-1, with 10 bases fitting TRBD2. The sequence came from a human donor in good health. CDR3 protein: CASSLRTSGSSSYNEQFF. The CDR3 nucleotides read TGTGCCAGCAGCTTGAGGACTAGCGGATCTAGCTCCTACAATGAGCAGTTCTTC.